This TCR beta chain was sequenced during a study of glioma-infiltrating T cells. Findings of the study overall: Tissue and blood shared very few CDR3 sequences. Tissue-blood divergence was below expectation in non-neoplastic patients, above in gliomas.

Using RNA template, CDR3s of TCR alpha and beta were amplified with iRepertoire arm-PCR. One-step reverse transcription and amplification started from approximately 100-400 ng of tissue mRNA or PBMC total RNA. TCRdb fed the multiplex PCR reads into MiXCR, producing one record per CDR3 protein. The data show some 150,000 distinct CDR3 sequences, about two fifths seen once. Comment on this clonotype: Its target is not known.

The origin of this receptor is a human donor with low-grade glioma or glioblastoma, undergoing nonglioma brain surgery, or in good health (not recorded which). Specimen: glioma tissue, nonneoplastic brain tissue, or PBMCs (not recorded which).

CDR3 loop: CASRQGRDTEAFF. The CDR3 region has the DNA TGTGCCAGTAGACAGGGGAGGGACACTGAAGCTTTCTTT. V gene TRBV18 combines with J gene TRBJ1-1; 8 bases fit TRBD1. CDR3 length: 13 amino acids. V shed 9 bases, J shed 3 bases, and the junction held 6 bases outside the gene matches. Germline V CDR1 and CDR2: KGHSH, LQKENI.